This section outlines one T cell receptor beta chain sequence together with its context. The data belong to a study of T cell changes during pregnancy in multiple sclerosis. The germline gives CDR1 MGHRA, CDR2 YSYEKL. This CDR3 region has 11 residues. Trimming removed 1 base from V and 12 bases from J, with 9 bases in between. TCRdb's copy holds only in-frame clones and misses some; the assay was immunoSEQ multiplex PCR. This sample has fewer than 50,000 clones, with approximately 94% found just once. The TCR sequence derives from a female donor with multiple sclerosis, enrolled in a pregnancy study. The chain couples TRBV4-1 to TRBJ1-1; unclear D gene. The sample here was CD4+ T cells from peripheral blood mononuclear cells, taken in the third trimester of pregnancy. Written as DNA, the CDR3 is TGCGCCAGCAGCCAAGCAGGATCAACTTTCTTT. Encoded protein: CASSQAGSTFF.